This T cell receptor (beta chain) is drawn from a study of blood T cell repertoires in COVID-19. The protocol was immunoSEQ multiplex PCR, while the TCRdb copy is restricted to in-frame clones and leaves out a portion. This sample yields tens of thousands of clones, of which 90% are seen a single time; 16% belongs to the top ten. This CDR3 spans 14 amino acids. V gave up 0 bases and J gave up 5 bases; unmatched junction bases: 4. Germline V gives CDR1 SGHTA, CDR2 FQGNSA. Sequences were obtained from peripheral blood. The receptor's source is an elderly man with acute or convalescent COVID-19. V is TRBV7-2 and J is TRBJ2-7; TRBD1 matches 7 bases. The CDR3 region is CASSLAHRGDEQYF. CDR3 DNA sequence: TGTGCCAGCAGCTTAGCCCACAGGGGCGACGAGCAGTACTTC. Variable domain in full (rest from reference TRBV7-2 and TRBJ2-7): GAGVSQSPSNKVTEKGKDVELRCDPISGHTALYWYRQSLGQGLEFLIYFQGNSAPDKSGLPSDRFSAERTGGSVSTLTIQRTQQEDSAVYLCASSLAHRGDEQYFGPGTRLTVT.